The entry below gives a single TCR beta chain sequence along with its context. The entry originates in a study of control samples from healthy donors and cancer patients. Profiling relied on immunoSEQ multiplex PCR, and the TCRdb table lists in-frame clones only, not all of them. Of approximately 150,000 clones in the sample, 85% to 90% were seen once. Losses at the gene ends were 5 bases for V and 4 bases for J; bases not matched to a gene: 9. Germline V gene data show CDR1 as MGHRA and CDR2 as YSYEKL. The CDR3 is 15 amino acids. The TCR comes from a man aged 45 to 65 with head and neck cancer. The chain employs TRBV4-1 and TRBJ1-1, with TRBD1 matching over 8 bases. The material sequenced was PBMCs. CDR3 nucleotides: TGCGCCAGCAGCGCCCGACAGGGGCGGGTCACTGAAGCTTTCTTT. Residues: CASSARQGRVTEAFF.